The sequence of this T cell receptor (beta chain) was determined in a study of blood T cell repertoires in COVID-19. Assay used: immunoSEQ multiplex PCR; TCRdb lists only in-frame clones, some missing. The sample lists some 150,000 clones; less than 80% were seen once. The V gene end was trimmed by 2 bases and the J gene end by 5 bases; junction bases not matched to a gene: 2. This CDR3 has 13 residues. The receptor was derived from a woman older than 75 with active or convalescent COVID-19. The source material was peripheral blood. The chain links TRBV12-3 or TRBV12-4 to TRBJ1-2; 7 bases match TRBD1. This chain's CDR3 is CASSLQGGYGYTF. The CDR3, as DNA: TGTGCCAGCAGTTTACAGGGGGGTTATGGCTACACCTTC.